This T cell receptor beta chain was sequenced for a study of blood T cell repertoires in COVID-19. Across the whole study: The cDNA or gDNA used as material had been derived from T cells, B-cell-depleted T cells, or PBMCs.

Original methodology: For nucleated cells, counts were estimated from reference gene primer amplification. The method was immunoSEQ multiplex PCR; TCRdb's version includes in-frame clones alone and lacks a portion of them. That table supplies the V and J calls and clone size; D and trimming were determined from the DNA. The sample lists some 200,000 clones; about four fifths were seen once. Unmatched junction bases numbered 14, after V lost 5 bases and J lost 5 bases. The germline CDR1 and CDR2 sequences are LNHDA and SQIVND (reference sequence). CDR3 length: 17 residues. The clonotype was recovered from a woman aged 25 to 39 who had recovered from COVID-19. The chain joins TRBV19 to TRBJ2-2; 7 bases are a match to TRBD2. Specimen: peripheral blood. The CDR3 coding sequence is TGTGCCAGTAGTGTTCCTCAACTAGCGACCAAGACCGGGGAGCTGTTTTTT. It encodes CASSVPQLATKTGELFF. The full variable domain, with the rest looked up from reference TRBV19 and TRBJ2-2, is DGGITQSPKYLFRKEGQNVTLSCEQNLNHDAMYWYRQDPGQGLRLIYYSQIVNDFQKGDIAEGYSVSREKKESFPLTVTSAQKNPTAFYLCASSVPQLATKTGELFFGEGSRLTVL.